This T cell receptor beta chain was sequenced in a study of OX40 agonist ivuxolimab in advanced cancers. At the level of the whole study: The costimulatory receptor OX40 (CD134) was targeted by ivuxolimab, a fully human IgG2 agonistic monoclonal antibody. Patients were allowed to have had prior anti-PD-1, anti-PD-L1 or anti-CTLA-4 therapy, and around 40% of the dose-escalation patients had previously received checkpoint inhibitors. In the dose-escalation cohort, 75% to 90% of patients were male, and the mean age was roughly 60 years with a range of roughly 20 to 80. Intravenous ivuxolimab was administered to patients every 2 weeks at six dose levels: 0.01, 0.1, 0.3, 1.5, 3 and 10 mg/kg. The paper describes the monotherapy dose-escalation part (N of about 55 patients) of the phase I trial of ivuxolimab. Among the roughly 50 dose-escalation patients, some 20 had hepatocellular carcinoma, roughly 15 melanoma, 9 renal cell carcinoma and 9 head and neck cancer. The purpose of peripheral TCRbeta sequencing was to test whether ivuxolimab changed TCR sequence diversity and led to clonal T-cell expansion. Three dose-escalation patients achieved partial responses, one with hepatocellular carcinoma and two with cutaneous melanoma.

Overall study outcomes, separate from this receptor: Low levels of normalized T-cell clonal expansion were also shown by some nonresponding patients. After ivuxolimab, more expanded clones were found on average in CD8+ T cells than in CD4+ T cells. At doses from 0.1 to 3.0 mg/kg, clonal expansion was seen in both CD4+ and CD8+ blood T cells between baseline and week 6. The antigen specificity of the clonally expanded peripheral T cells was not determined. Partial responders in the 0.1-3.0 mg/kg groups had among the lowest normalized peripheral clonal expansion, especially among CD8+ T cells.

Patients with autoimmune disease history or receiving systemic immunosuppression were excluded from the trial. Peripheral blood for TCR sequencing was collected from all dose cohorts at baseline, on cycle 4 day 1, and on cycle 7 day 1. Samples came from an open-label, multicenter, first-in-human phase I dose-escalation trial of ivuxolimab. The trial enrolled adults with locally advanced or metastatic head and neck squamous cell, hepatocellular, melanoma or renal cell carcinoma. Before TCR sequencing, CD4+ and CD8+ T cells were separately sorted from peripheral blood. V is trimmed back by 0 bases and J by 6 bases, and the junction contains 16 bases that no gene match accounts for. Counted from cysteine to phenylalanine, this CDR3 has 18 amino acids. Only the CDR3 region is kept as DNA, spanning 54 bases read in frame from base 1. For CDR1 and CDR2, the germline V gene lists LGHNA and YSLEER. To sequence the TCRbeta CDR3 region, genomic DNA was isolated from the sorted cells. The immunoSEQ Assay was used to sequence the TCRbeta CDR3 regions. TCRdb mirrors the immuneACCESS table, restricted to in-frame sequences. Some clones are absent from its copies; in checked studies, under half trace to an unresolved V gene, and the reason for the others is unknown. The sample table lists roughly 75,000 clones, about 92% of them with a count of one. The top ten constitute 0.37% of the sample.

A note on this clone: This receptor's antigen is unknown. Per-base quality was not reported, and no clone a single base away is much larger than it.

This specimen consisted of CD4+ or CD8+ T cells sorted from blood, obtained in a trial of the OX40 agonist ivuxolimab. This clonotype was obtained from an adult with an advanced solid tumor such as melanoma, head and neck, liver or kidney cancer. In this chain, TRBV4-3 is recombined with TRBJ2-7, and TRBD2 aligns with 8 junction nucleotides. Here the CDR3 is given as CASSQDRDGGGTSSEQYF. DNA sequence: TGCGCCAGCAGCCAAGATCGTGACGGCGGGGGGACCTCAAGCGAGCAGTACTTC.